This T cell receptor (beta chain) was captured by sequencing in a study of blood T cell repertoires in COVID-19. About the research overall: Material from acute and convalescent COVID-19 was sourced from the United States, Italy and Spain.

Per the germline V gene, CDR1 is SGDLS and CDR2 is YYNGEE. Trimming at V came to 0 bases and at J to 6 bases, leaving 8 bases not matched to a gene. The CDR3 runs 16 residues. Here immunoSEQ multiplex PCR was the method, and the copy in TCRdb shows in-frame clones only, minus some. The data contain some 150,000 clones, 80% of them singletons. The source is a man aged 60 to 69 with acute or convalescent COVID-19. V is TRBV9 and J is TRBJ2-1; TRBD2 aligns across 8 bases. Sequenced input: peripheral blood. CDR3 region: CASSVGIAGLGNEQFF. CDR3 nucleotides: TGTGCCAGCAGCGTAGGCATAGCGGGGTTGGGCAATGAGCAGTTCTTC.